This TCR beta chain comes out of a study of OX40 agonist ivuxolimab in advanced cancers. Study-wide context: Each patient was given ivuxolimab into a vein every 2 weeks, at 0.01 to 10 mg/kg. Findings and caveats of the study: Within 6 weeks, CD4+ and CD8+ blood T cells expanded clonally at 0.1 to 3.0 mg/kg. CD8+ T cells were the subset that, on average, had more expanded clones than CD4+. A proportion of nonresponders additionally exhibited low normalized T-cell clonal expansion.

The CDR3 has 13 amino acids. Germline lookup yields CDR1 SQVTM and CDR2 ANQGSEA. Data came from immunoSEQ multiplex PCR; TCRdb stores just in-frame clones and leaves some out. The table has about 80,000 clones, over 85% seen once. In the case of this clone: Its specificity is unknown. The junction departs from germline at one end; a sequencing error may be responsible.

The TCR was taken from an adult with an advanced solid tumor such as melanoma, head and neck, liver or kidney cancer. The sequencing here drew on CD4+ or CD8+ T cells sorted from blood, taken in a trial of the OX40 agonist ivuxolimab. The gene calls are TRBV29-1 and TRBJ1-2, with 8 bases fitting TRBD1. In DNA form, the CDR3 reads TGCAGCGTGGAAGACCAGGGGGCGATGGGCTACACCTTC. Translated, it gives CSVEDQGAMGYTF.